The clone carrying this T cell receptor beta chain was counted once. Its antigen is still unknown. The record originates from a study of pediatric ulcerative colitis. Regarding the study as a whole: A couple of patients' blood samples yielded substantially fewer templates. Ulcerative colitis patients shared more blood-rectal clones than controls. This repertoire reflects total lymphocytes rather than subpopulations like regulatory T cells.

The method was immunoSEQ multiplex PCR; TCRdb's version includes in-frame clones alone and lacks a portion of them. The sample consists of tens of thousands of clones, 80% to 90% of them appearing once. The trim removed 4 bases at V and 5 bases at J, leaving 9 bases unmatched. CDR1 and CDR2 (germline): SQVTM, ANQGSEA. This CDR3 region has 14 residues. Controls had colonoscopy for suspected IBD, with normal endoscopy and no IBD the following year. Input material: blood. This TCR was sampled from a boy younger than 18 who was a control in a study of pediatric ulcerative colitis. This chain joins TRBV29-1 and TRBJ1-2; 8 nucleotides align to TRBD1. CDR3 coding DNA: TGCAGCGTTGTGACTGCCGGGACAGGATATGGCTACACCTTC. Amino acids: CSVVTAGTGYGYTF.